These 16 T cell receptor beta chains were sequenced from one sample in a study of naive and memory T cell subsets. The treatment here: skin biopsy from PPD injection site in Mantoux-positive individual. A UMI-containing oligonucleotide was joined by 3' ligation to the TCR cDNA template. The SP2 primer and nested alpha and beta constant region primers amplified ligated cDNA in four rounds. One entry per CDR3 protein, called by TCRdb with MiXCR from the UMI-ligation and nested PCR reads. The profile shows tens of thousands of distinct CDR3 sequences, 9.5% to 12% of them singletons. The sequences come from skin, collected from a tuberculin skin test site. The receptors originated from an adult in good health.

This clonotype was observed many times. This chain uses TRBV3-1 with TRBJ2-3, with 10 bases fitting TRBD2. This CDR3 spans 17 amino acids. J gave up 5 bases and V 1 base, and 9 bases lay outside the gene matches. CDR1 and CDR2 from the germline V gene are LGHDT and YNNKEL (reference sequence). The CDR3 nucleotides are TGTGCCAGCAGCCAAGGACGGGCTAGCGGGAGTAGAGATACGCAGTATTTT. This gives the protein CASSQGRASGSRDTQYF.

The chain employs TRBV12-3 or TRBV12-4 and TRBJ2-3; a possible D gene is TRBD2 (5 bases). This CDR3 is built from 12 residues. V was trimmed by 8 bases and J by 5 bases, leaving 11 bases between them. The CDR3 protein is CASGEHQDTQYF. CDR3 DNA: TGTGCCAGCGGGGAGCATCAAGATACGCAGTATTTT.

This clonotype was observed a handful of times. The chain carries TRBV18 and TRBJ1-5; TRBD1 agrees at 7 bases. The J segment lost 13 bases and the V segment lost 3 bases, leaving 15 bases of the junction unmatched. The CDR3 consists of 15 residues. Germline V gene sequence: CDR1 KGHSH, CDR2 LQKENI. The CDR3 DNA is TGTGCCAGCTCACCTCCCGGGGAGGGGGCCTCCAAGCAGCATTTT. Translated, it gives CASSPPGEGASKQHF.

This clonotype appeared many times. The rearrangement joins TRBV5-1 to TRBJ1-3, with D hard to call. CDR3 length: 15 residues. Trimming removed 5 bases from V and 0 bases from J, with 12 bases in between. CDR1 is SGHRS and CDR2 is YFSETQ in the germline V gene. The CDR3: CASRRTESSGNTIYF. The CDR3 DNA reads as TGCGCCAGCAGAAGGACGGAGAGCTCTGGAAACACCATATATTTT.

This clonotype was seen a handful of times. The chain employs TRBV28 and TRBJ1-4; the D gene is possibly TRBD1 (5 bases). Trimming shortened V by 7 bases and J by 4 bases, and 10 bases separated the two germline ends. This CDR3 is 13 amino acids long. The V gene's germline CDR1 is MDHEN and CDR2 SYDVKM. The CDR3 nucleotides read TGTGCCAGCAATGAGGGGTTTAATGAAAAACTGTTTTTT. It encodes CASNEGFNEKLFF.

This clonotype came up many times. The chain has TRBV7-9 and TRBJ2-1; 10 nucleotides match TRBD2. Per the germline V gene, CDR1 is SEHNR and CDR2 is FQNEAQ (reference sequence). V gave up 5 bases and J gave up 10 bases; unmatched junction bases: 8. This CDR3 spans 14 amino acids. The DNA for the CDR3 is TGTGCCAGCAGCGTCTCTAGCGGGAGAATAGAGCAGTTCTTC. Its translation: CASSVSSGRIEQFF.

This sequence joins TRBV5-1 and TRBJ2-1; weak D call: TRBD2 (6 bases). The V and J ends lost 5 bases and 9 bases respectively, with 12 bases between them. CDR1 SGHRS and CDR2 YFSETQ come from the germline V gene. The CDR3 has 12 amino acids. CDR3 amino acids: CASRYGGGEQFF. Written as DNA, the CDR3 is TGCGCCAGCAGGTACGGGGGAGGTGAGCAGTTCTTC.

This clonotype occurred a few times. Sequence at one end of the junction differs from germline and may be a read error. This sequence joins TRBV29-1 and TRBJ1-2; a possible D gene is TRBD1 (6 bases). Germline CDR1 reads SQVTM; CDR2 reads ANQGSEA. The CDR3 totals 16 residues. This CDR3 reads CSVIGGGGSYNNGYTF. The CDR3 coding sequence is TGCAGCGTTATTGGGGGGGGCGGGTCATATAACAATGGCTACACCTTC.

This chain uses TRBV29-1 with TRBJ2-7; 9 positions match TRBD2. Germline assignment: CDR1 SQVTM and CDR2 ANQGSEA. V shed 4 bases, J shed 0 bases, and the junction held 4 bases outside the gene matches. The CDR3 totals 14 residues. The CDR3 DNA follows: TGCAGCGTTGGGCTAGCGGGACTCTCCTACGAGCAGTACTTC. Translated, it gives CSVGLAGLSYEQYF.

In its sample, this clonotype was seen many times. The chain couples TRBV29-1 to TRBJ2-3, with D maybe TRBD2 (7 bases). Germline V gene lookup returns CDR1 SQVTM and CDR2 ANQGSEA. There are 15 residues in the CDR3. The V gene lost 4 bases and the J gene lost 1 base, with 15 bases spanning the gap. CDR3 nucleotides: TGCAGCGTTGTTTACGGGGGGCAGGGCACAGATACGCAGTATTTT. It specifies CSVVYGGQGTDTQYF.

This clonotype was picked up many times. The genes are TRBV4-1 and TRBJ2-2; a possible D gene is TRBD1 (6 bases). The CDR3 runs to 15 residues. Germline CDR1 MGHRA, CDR2 YSYEKL. Trimming cost V 5 bases and J 7 bases, with 17 bases left between them. DNA for the CDR3: TGCGCCAGCAGCGTAGGGGGATTTGGAAACGGGGAGCTGTTTTTT. Its protein is CASSVGGFGNGELFF.

This clonotype was detected a few times. The gene calls are TRBV6-1 and TRBJ1-2; TRBD1 aligns across 8 bases. The CDR3 consists of 15 residues. The V and J ends lost 4 bases and 4 bases, in that order; junction bases with no gene match: 8. Germline V gives CDR1 MNHNS, CDR2 SASEGT. This chain's CDR3 is CASSVPGQVSYGYTF. CDR3 DNA: TGTGCCAGCAGTGTCCCGGGACAGGTTTCCTATGGCTACACCTTC.

This clonotype was recorded at least ten times. The V and J genes are TRBV5-1 and TRBJ2-5; 8 nucleotides match TRBD1. Germline V gives CDR1 SGHRS, CDR2 YFSETQ. V was clipped by 4 bases and J by 3 bases; unmatched bases: 2. This CDR3 has 13 residues. In nucleotides, the CDR3 is TGCGCCAGCAGCCCGGACAGGGAAGAGACCCAGTACTTC. This encodes CASSPDREETQYF.

CDR3 nucleotide sequence: TGTGCCAGCAGCTTGGGCCAGCAGGGGGCTGCTGGGCGCTTTGATGGCTACACCTTC. Amino acids: CASSLGQQGAAGRFDGYTF. The chain employs TRBV5-4 and TRBJ1-2, with 8 positions matching TRBD1. V gave up 0 bases and J gave up 6 bases; unmatched junction bases: 19. This CDR3 contains 19 residues. CDR1 SGHNT and CDR2 YYREEE come from the germline V gene (reference sequence).

Many counts were recorded for this clonotype. V is TRBV7-8 and J is TRBJ2-5, with D possibly matching TRBD1 (6 bases). Germline values: CDR1 SGHVS, CDR2 FQNEAQ. Trimming shortened V by 5 bases and J by 2 bases, and 12 bases separated the two germline ends. The CDR3 sequence is 14 residues long. In nucleotides, the CDR3 is TGTGCCAGCAGCCCGACCACAGGGCAAGAGACCCAGTACTTC. Translated: CASSPTTGQETQYF.

This clonotype was picked up a small number of times. The chain is built from TRBV5-4 and TRBJ2-5; D might be TRBD1 (6 bases). The CDR3 covers 14 residues. V gave up 0 bases and J gave up 5 bases, with 11 bases separating them. Looked up from germline, CDR1 is SGHNT and CDR2 is YYREEE (reference sequence). This CDR3 is CASSLDRDMETQYF. The CDR3, as DNA: TGTGCCAGCAGCTTGGACAGGGATATGGAGACCCAGTACTTC.